Below are 11 T cell receptor beta chains sequenced from a single sample in a study of blood T cell repertoires in COVID-19. The table came from immunoSEQ multiplex PCR; TCRdb's copy has only in-frame clones and leaves some out. Of approximately 94,000 clones listed, 88% are singletons. Sequenced sample: peripheral blood. These receptors all come from a woman of 80 years or more with active COVID-19.

The CDR3 protein is CASSLAPGINTGELFF. The CDR3 nucleotides are TGTGCCAGCAGCTTGGCCCCAGGGATCAACACCGGGGAGCTGTTTTTT. This sequence joins TRBV5-5 and TRBJ2-2, with a tentative D call TRBD1 (5 bases). The V end was cut by 0 bases, the J end by 2 bases, with 11 bases between. The CDR3 has 16 amino acids. Germline-derived CDR1 and CDR2 are SGHKS and YYEKEE (reference sequence).

V gene TRBV5-8 combines with J gene TRBJ2-5; 7 bases map to TRBD1. Per the germline V gene, CDR1 is SGHTS and CDR2 is YDEGEE. With V trimmed by 4 bases and J by 4 bases, 10 bases remained unmatched. This CDR3 is built from 15 residues. CDR3 coding DNA: TGTGCCAGCAGCCCCCACATACAGGGGAGAGAGACCCAGTACTTC. Its translation is CASSPHIQGRETQYF.

V is TRBV5-6 and J is TRBJ2-5; 7 nucleotides match TRBD1. J gave up 1 base and V 5 bases, and 5 bases lay outside the gene matches. CDR3 length: 14 amino acids. CDR1 is SGHDT, CDR2 YYEEEE, per germline. As DNA, the CDR3 is TGTGCCAGCAGTCCCGACAGGGTCCAAGAGACCCAGTACTTC. Its protein is CASSPDRVQETQYF.

The chain employs TRBV19 and TRBJ1-5; possibly TRBD1 for D (6 bases). Per germline, CDR1 LNHDA and CDR2 SQIVND (reference sequence). V lost 3 bases, J lost 3 bases, and 15 bases lay in between. The CDR3 consists of 16 residues. The CDR3 nucleotides are TGTGCCAGTAGTATCGAGACCCAGGGGACCAATCAGCCCCAGCATTTT. It translates to CASSIETQGTNQPQHF. The whole variable domain, filled in from reference TRBV19 and TRBJ1-5, reads DGGITQSPKYLFRKEGQNVTLSCEQNLNHDAMYWYRQDPGQGLRLIYYSQIVNDFQKGDIAEGYSVSREKKESFPLTVTSAQKNPTAFYLCASSIETQGTNQPQHFGDGTRLSIL.

The CDR3 spells CASSLGLGQASGNTIYF. The CDR3 coding sequence is TGTGCCAGCAGCTTAGGATTAGGACAGGCATCTGGAAACACCATATATTTT. The chain combines TRBV13 with TRBJ1-3, with 7 bases fitting TRBD1. CDR3 length: 17 residues. CDR1 PRHDT and CDR2 FYEKMQ come from the germline V gene (reference sequence). With 0 bases clipped from V and 1 base from J, the junction kept 6 bases outside the gene matches.

The chain couples TRBV29-1 to TRBJ2-5, with a possible D match to TRBD2 (6 bases). Germline V gene lookup returns CDR1 SQVTM and CDR2 ANQGSEA. The germline V and J ends were trimmed by 6 bases and 5 bases, with 25 bases remaining between them. The CDR3 consists of 16 residues. The CDR3, as DNA: TGCAGCGTAGGGCCCCGAAGGGATCCCCGGGGGGAGACCCAGTACTTC. Its translation is CSVGPRRDPRGETQYF.

The rearrangement links TRBV7-2 to TRBJ2-7, with TRBD2 matching 7 bases. The CDR3 extends over 15 amino acids. V was clipped by 3 bases and J by 0 bases; unmatched bases: 5. From germline, CDR1 is SGHTA and CDR2 FQGNSA. The CDR3 is CASSLSGISSYEQYF. As DNA, the CDR3 is TGTGCCAGCAGCTTGAGCGGGATTAGCTCCTACGAGCAGTACTTC.

The rearrangement links TRBV4-3 to TRBJ2-7; 14 positions agree with TRBD2. CDR3 size: 16 residues. The V segment lost 4 bases and the J segment 7 bases; nucleotides outside the gene matches: 9. Germline-derived CDR1 and CDR2 are LGHNA and YSLEER. In nucleotides, the CDR3 is TGCGCCAGCAGCCGGCGACTAGCGGGAGGGCCGGGGGAGCAGTACTTC. Translating gives CASSRRLAGGPGEQYF.

Details on this clone: Germline is not matched at one junction end, which may reflect a read error. V and J are TRBV6-6 and TRBJ1-1; possible D gene TRBD1, 6 bases. The CDR3 runs 13 residues. Per germline, CDR1 MNHNY and CDR2 SVGAGI (reference sequence). CDR3 amino acids: CASRGQGNAEAFF. Written as DNA, the CDR3 is TGTGCCAGCAGAGGGCAGGGGAACGCTGAAGCTTTCTTT.

The chain employs TRBV24-1 and TRBJ2-5; D perhaps matches TRBD1 (5 bases). V lost 3 bases and J lost 5, with 15 bases in between. CDR1 is KGHDR and CDR2 is SFDVKD in the germline V gene. The CDR3 has 15 residues. CDR3 nucleotides: TGTGCCACCAGTGATCCTCAGGGTGGGGTGGAGACCCAGTACTTC. This codes for CATSDPQGGVETQYF.

This chain connects TRBV20-1 to TRBJ2-2; D is unresolved. V dropped 3 bases and J dropped 4 bases, with 9 bases sitting between them. Germline-derived CDR1 and CDR2 are DFQATT and SNEGSKA (reference sequence). This CDR3 region has 13 residues. CDR3 protein: CSASSPSTGELFF. For the CDR3, the DNA is TGCAGTGCTAGTTCTCCCAGCACCGGGGAGCTGTTTTTT.